The 6 T cell receptor beta chains listed next were all sequenced from one sample in a study of shared clonotypes between healthy human individuals. The repertoire was sequenced with immunoSEQ multiplex PCR; TCRdb's copy has only in-frame clones and lacks some. Found here are around 2.5 million clones, approximately 94% of them singletons; the top ten hold about 0.38%. The specimen was naive CD4+ T cells from PBMCs. Documented subset: CD45RA+ positively selected. The receptors shown here come from a man between 18 and 35 years old in good health. Some clones in this sample may be carry-over from other donors' samples.

The J gene is TRBJ1-1, the V gene TRBV6-1, with D possibly TRBD1 on 6 matching bases. Trimming stripped 7 bases from V and 4 bases from J, with 13 bases between. CDR3 length: 13 residues. The germline V gene encodes CDR1 MNHNS and CDR2 SASEGT. The CDR3 region is CASTLRGGTEAFF. The CDR3 DNA is TGTGCCAGCACCCTAAGGGGGGGCACTGAAGCTTTCTTT.

This chain uses TRBV25-1 with TRBJ1-1; no definite D call. Trimming removed 0 bases at V and 4 bases at J, with 9 bases between. The CDR3 length is 14 residues. The V gene's germline CDR1 is MGHDK and CDR2 SYGVNS. The CDR3: CASSEYGEVTEAFF. The DNA of the CDR3 is TGTGCCAGCAGTGAATACGGAGAGGTCACTGAAGCTTTCTTT.

J is TRBJ2-7 and V is TRBV7-8; 10 nucleotides align to TRBD2. The germline gives CDR1 SGHVS, CDR2 FQNEAQ. The CDR3 runs 16 residues. J was trimmed by 4 bases and V by 5 bases; bases with no gene match: 11. This CDR3 reads CASSPRASGSRYEQYF. The CDR3 DNA sequence: TGTGCCAGCAGCCCCCGGGCTAGCGGGAGTAGATACGAGCAGTACTTC.

The chain joins TRBV5-1 to TRBJ2-7; D might be TRBD1 or TRBD2, each matching 5 bases. This CDR3 has 15 amino acids. V dropped 0 bases and J dropped 5 bases, with 15 bases sitting between them. Germline V lookup: CDR1 SGHRS, CDR2 YFSETQ. This chain's CDR3 is CASSLDTGRRNEQYF. CDR3 DNA sequence: TGCGCCAGCAGCTTGGATACGGGGCGCAGGAACGAGCAGTACTTC.

This rearrangement joins TRBV6-5 to TRBJ1-2; tentative D call: TRBD1 (6 bases). Trimming stripped 0 bases from V and 4 bases from J, with 9 bases between. There are 14 residues in the CDR3. The germline V gene encodes CDR1 MNHEY and CDR2 SVGAGI. For the CDR3, the DNA is TGTGCCAGCAGTTACTCGGCCAGGGGCTATGGCTACACCTTC. This translates into CASSYSARGYGYTF.

This chain uses TRBV30 with TRBJ2-7; D is possibly TRBD1 or TRBD2 (6 bases each). Deletions cut 0 bases from V and 7 bases from J, with 19 bases between. This CDR3 has 15 residues. Per the germline V gene, CDR1 is GTSNPN and CDR2 is SVGIG (reference sequence). The CDR3 here is CAWSVGGLPGREQYF. CDR3 in DNA: TGTGCCTGGAGTGTGGGGGGCTTACCGGGACGGGAGCAGTACTTC.